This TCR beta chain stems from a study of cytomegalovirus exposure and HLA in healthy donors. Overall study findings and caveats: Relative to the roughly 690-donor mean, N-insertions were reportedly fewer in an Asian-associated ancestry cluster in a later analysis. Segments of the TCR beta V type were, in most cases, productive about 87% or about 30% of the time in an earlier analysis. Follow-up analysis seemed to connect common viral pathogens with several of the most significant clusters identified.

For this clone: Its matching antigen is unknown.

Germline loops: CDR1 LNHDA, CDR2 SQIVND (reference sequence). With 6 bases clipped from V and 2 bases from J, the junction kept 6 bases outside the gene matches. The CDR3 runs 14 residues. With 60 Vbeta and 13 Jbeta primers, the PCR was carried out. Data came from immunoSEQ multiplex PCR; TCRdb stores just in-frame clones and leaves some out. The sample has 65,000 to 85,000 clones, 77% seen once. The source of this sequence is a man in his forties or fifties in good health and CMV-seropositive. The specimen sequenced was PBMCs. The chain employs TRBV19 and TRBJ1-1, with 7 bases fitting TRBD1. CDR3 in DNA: TGTGCCAGTAGATCGGGGACAGCCAACACTGAAGCTTTCTTT. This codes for CASRSGTANTEAFF.